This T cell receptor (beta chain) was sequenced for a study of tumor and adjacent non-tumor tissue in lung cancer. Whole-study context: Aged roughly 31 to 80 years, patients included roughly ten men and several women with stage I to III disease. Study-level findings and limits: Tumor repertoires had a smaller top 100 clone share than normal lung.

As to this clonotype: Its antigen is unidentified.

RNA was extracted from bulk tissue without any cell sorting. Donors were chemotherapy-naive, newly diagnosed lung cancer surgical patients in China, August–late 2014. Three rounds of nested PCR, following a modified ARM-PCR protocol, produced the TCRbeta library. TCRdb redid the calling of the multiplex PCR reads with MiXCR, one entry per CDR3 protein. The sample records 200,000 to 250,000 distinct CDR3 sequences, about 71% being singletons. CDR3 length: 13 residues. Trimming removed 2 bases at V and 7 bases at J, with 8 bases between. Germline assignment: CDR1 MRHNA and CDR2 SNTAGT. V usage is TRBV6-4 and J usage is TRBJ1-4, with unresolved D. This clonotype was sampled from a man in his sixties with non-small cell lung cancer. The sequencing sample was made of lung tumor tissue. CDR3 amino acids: CASSDIAGEKLFF. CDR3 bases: TGTGCCAGCAGTGACATTGCGGGTGAAAAACTGTTTTTT.